The 17 T cell receptor beta chains presented below share a single source sample, sequenced in a study of T-cell memory formation after mild COVID-19. TCRdb processed the 5' RACE reads anew with MiXCR; each CDR3 protein has one entry. The profile shows about 340,000 distinct CDR3 sequences, 20% to 25% of them singletons. The sequenced sample consisted of PBMCs or a T cell subset sorted from them (not recorded which). The receptors stem from a man younger than 30 who had mild COVID-19 (a few samples of this study predate the infection). Cell type and time point are not known.

There are many counts of this clonotype. V gene TRBV7-2 combines with J gene TRBJ2-3; D ambiguous. There are 13 residues in the CDR3. V dropped 5 bases and J dropped 2 bases, with 8 bases sitting between them. Germline V CDR1 and CDR2: SGHTA, FQGNSA. CDR3 sequence: CASSLSTTDTQYF. CDR3 in DNA: TGTGCCAGCAGCCTCAGCACCACAGATACGCAGTATTTT.

This rearrangement joins TRBV12-3 or TRBV12-4 to TRBJ1-1; 9 bases line up with TRBD1. This CDR3 contains 14 residues. After removal of 3 bases from V and 7 bases from J, the junction contained 6 bases not matched to a gene. The CDR3 is CASSFGDRADEAFF. CDR3 DNA sequence: TGTGCCAGCAGTTTCGGGGACAGGGCTGATGAAGCTTTCTTT.

The chain recombines TRBV19 with TRBJ2-7; D call uncertain. The CDR3 is made up of 14 amino acids. V was trimmed by 6 bases and J by 6 bases, leaving 18 bases between them. Germline-derived CDR1 and CDR2 are LNHDA and SQIVND (reference sequence). CDR3 protein: CASSETRAAVEQYF. Here the CDR3 DNA reads TGTGCCAGTAGCGAGACACGGGCGGCCGTCGAGCAGTACTTC.

This clonotype was picked up a small number of times. Mismatch with germline at one junction end may stem from a read error. The chain uses TRBV5-1 and TRBJ2-5; D is perhaps TRBD1 (6 bases). The CDR3 runs to 14 residues. The germline gives CDR1 SGHRS, CDR2 YFSETQ. The CDR3 spells CASSPDRLEGDLIF. CDR3 bases: TGCGCCAGCAGCCCTGACAGGCTGGAAGGGGACCTTATCTTC.

The V call is TRBV12-3 or TRBV12-4, the J call TRBJ2-1, with a weak D call TRBD2 (5 bases). Trimming shortened V by 5 bases and J by 8 bases, and 13 bases separated the two germline ends. This CDR3 is 13 amino acids long. CDR3 in DNA: TGTGCCAGCAGTCCCCCGGGGTCCGATGAGCAGTTCTTC. Translated: CASSPPGSDEQFF.

The chain carries TRBV5-6 and TRBJ2-5; the D gene is possibly TRBD1 (6 bases). The CDR3 loop spans 14 amino acids. Germline CDR1 and CDR2: SGHDT and YYEEEE. The V end lost 0 bases, the J end lost 5 bases, and 11 bases lay between the germline ends. CDR3 DNA: TGTGCCAGCAGCTTGGTTGGGGGCTTGGAGACCCAGTACTTC. Amino acids: CASSLVGGLETQYF.

The chain joins TRBV9 to TRBJ1-1, with a possible D match to TRBD1 (5 bases). This CDR3 spans 14 amino acids. Germline V gives CDR1 SGDLS, CDR2 YYNGEE. V was cut by 0 bases and J by 4 bases, with 10 bases left in between. In DNA form, the CDR3 reads TGTGCCAGCAGCGTAGATGTCAGGGCCACTGAAGCTTTCTTT. Translating it yields CASSVDVRATEAFF.

The chain couples TRBV7-9 to TRBJ2-7; D remains ambiguous. This CDR3 contains 15 residues. Germline V CDR1 and CDR2: SEHNR, FQNEAQ (reference sequence). Trimming took off 0 bases at V and 1 base at J, with 10 bases between the two ends. The DNA for the CDR3 is TGTGCCAGCAGCTTAGCGCTGGGCTCATCCTACGAGCAGTACGTC. It specifies CASSLALGSSYEQYV.

This clonotype has ten or more counts. This chain joins TRBV7-9 and TRBJ1-5; D is ambiguous. The CDR3 spans 14 residues. V gave up 1 base and J gave up 2 bases, with 6 bases separating them. Germline V gene data show CDR1 as SEHNR and CDR2 as FQNEAQ (reference sequence). The CDR3 sequence: CASSLVGGNQPQHF. CDR3 nucleotide sequence: TGTGCCAGCAGCTTAGTGGGAGGCAATCAGCCCCAGCATTTT.

The table lists this clonotype with a few counts. V is TRBV27 and J is TRBJ1-2, with 9 bases aligning to TRBD1. The V gene's germline CDR1 is MNHEY and CDR2 SMNVEV (reference sequence). V lost 2 bases and J lost 7; bases outside the gene matches: 5. This CDR3 comprises 14 residues. In DNA form, the CDR3 reads TGTGCCAGCAGTTTAGACAGGGGGTGGTCTGGCTACACCTTC. Its protein is CASSLDRGWSGYTF.

This clonotype appeared a few times. The genes are TRBV12-5 and TRBJ1-2; 9 bases match TRBD1. Germline V gene data show CDR1 as LGHNT and CDR2 as FRNRAP. J lost 7 bases, V lost 6 bases, and 6 bases had no gene match. CDR3 length equals 13 residues. CDR3 sequence (DNA): TGTGCTAGTGGCCCAACAGGGGGCCTTGGCTACACCTTC. It codes for CASGPTGGLGYTF.

This clonotype was picked up one time. This chain links TRBV20-1 with TRBJ2-7, with D perhaps matching TRBD2 (6 bases). The germline V and J ends were trimmed by 1 base and 4 bases, with 11 bases remaining between them. The CDR3 runs to 13 residues. The V gene's germline CDR1 is DFQATT and CDR2 SNEGSKA (reference sequence). The CDR3 DNA sequence: TGCAGTGCTAGAGGGGACTGGGATTACGAGCAGTACGTC. Amino acids: CSARGDWDYEQYV.

Details on this clonotype: One end of the junction is discordant with germline, which a read error may explain. V is TRBV7-4 and J is TRBJ2-3; D is unresolved. Germline CDR1 is SGHVT and CDR2 is SQSDAQ. This CDR3 region has 13 residues. The CDR3 DNA sequence: TGTGCCAGCAGTTTGCAGAGCACACATACGCAGTATTTT. This sequence encodes CASSLQSTHTQYF.

V is TRBV20-1 and J is TRBJ2-5; 8 nucleotides align to TRBD2. V shed 5 bases, J shed 7 bases, and the junction held 15 bases outside the gene matches. CDR1 and CDR2 from the germline V gene are DFQATT and SNEGSKA (reference sequence). CDR3 length equals 15 residues. Written as DNA, the CDR3 is TGCAGTGCTCCACCAAGCGGGGGCCGCAAGTGGACCCAGTACTTC. Amino acids: CSAPPSGGRKWTQYF.

The chain has TRBV6-5 and TRBJ2-6, with D perhaps TRBD1 or TRBD2 (5 bases each). There are 16 residues in the CDR3. The V gene's germline CDR1 is MNHEY and CDR2 SVGAGI. Trimming removed 0 bases at V and 2 bases at J, with 8 bases between. In DNA, the CDR3 is TGTGCCAGCAGTTACTCGAGGGGTCCTGGGGCCAACGTCCTGACTTTC. As protein: CASSYSRGPGANVLTF.

The rearrangement links TRBV29-1 to TRBJ2-2; the D gene is possibly TRBD2 (6 bases). From germline, CDR1 is SQVTM and CDR2 ANQGSEA. There are 13 residues in the CDR3. V lost 3 bases, J lost 3 bases, and 8 bases lay in between. CDR3 bases: TGCAGCGTTGATAGCGGCTACACCGGGGAGCTGTTTTTT. Protein product: CSVDSGYTGELFF.

J is TRBJ2-1 and V is TRBV18; TRBD2 is a possible D gene (5 bases). The CDR3 is 15 residues long. Germline V gene sequence: CDR1 KGHSH, CDR2 LQKENI. Between the trimmed V and J ends, which lost 3 bases and 8 bases, there was a span of 17 bases. The CDR3 region has the DNA TGTGCCAGCTCACCCCCCGGACTTAGCCTGGATGAGCAGTTCTTC. It specifies CASSPPGLSLDEQFF.